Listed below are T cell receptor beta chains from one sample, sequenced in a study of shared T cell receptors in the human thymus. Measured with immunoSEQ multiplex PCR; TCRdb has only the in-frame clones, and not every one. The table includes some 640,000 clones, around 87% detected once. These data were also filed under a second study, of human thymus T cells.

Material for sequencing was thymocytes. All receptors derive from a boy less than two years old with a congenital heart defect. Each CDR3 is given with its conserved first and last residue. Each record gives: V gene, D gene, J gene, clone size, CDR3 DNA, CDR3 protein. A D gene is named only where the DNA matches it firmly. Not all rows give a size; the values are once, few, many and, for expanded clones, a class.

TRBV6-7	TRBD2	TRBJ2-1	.	TGTGCCAGCACCATACCGGGACTAGGATTAAATGAGCAGTTCTTC	CASTIPGLGLNEQFF
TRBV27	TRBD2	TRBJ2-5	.	TGTGCCAGCAGGACCGGGACTAGCGGTAGCCCCCAGTACTTC	CASRTGTSGSPQYF
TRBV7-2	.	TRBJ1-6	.	TGTGCCAGCAGCTTAATTGACAGTGGGGCCCCTCGTTCACCCCTCCACTTT	CASSLIDSGAPRSPLHF
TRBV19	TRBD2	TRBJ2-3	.	TGTGCCAGTAGTACAAGCGGGAGGGCTACTAAAAGCACAGATACGCAGTATTTT	CASSTSGRATKSTDTQYF
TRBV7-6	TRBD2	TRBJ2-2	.	TGTGCCAGCAGCCGTGGGCGGGAGGACACCGGGGAGCTGTTTTTT	CASSRGREDTGELFF
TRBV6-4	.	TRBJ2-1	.	TGTGCCAGCAGCCCCGGGGGTAGTCGAGCTGAGCAGTTCTTC	CASSPGGSRAEQFF
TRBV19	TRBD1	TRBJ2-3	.	TGTGCCAGTAGTAATCGCGACAGGGGCCTTGGCACAGATACGCAGTATTTT	CASSNRDRGLGTDTQYF
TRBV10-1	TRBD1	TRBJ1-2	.	TGCGCCATTACCGGGACAGGCCGCTCTAACTATGGCTACACCTTC	CAITGTGRSNYGYTF
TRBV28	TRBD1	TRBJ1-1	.	TGTGCCAGCAGTTTATTCCGGGACAGGGAAAGGAGCACTGAAGCTTTCTTT	CASSLFRDRERSTEAFF
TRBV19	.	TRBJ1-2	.	TGTGCCAGTAGTAAGGGGTCCGGGGGAGGCTACACCTTC	CASSKGSGGGYTF
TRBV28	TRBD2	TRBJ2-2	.	TGTGCCAGCTCTCGTAGAGCGGGAAAAACCGGGGAGCTGTTTTTT	CASSRRAGKTGELFF
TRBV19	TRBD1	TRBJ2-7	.	TGTGCCAGCGGACAGGGGCGCTCCTACGAGCAGTACTTC	CASGQGRSYEQYF
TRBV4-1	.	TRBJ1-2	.	TGCGCCAGCAGCCAAGATCCGGGGAAGAATGGCTACACCTTC	CASSQDPGKNGYTF
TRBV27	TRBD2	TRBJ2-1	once	TGTGCCAGCAGTTTAGGGTGGCGGGAGGGGTCCGATGAGCAGTTCTTC	CASSLGWREGSDEQFF
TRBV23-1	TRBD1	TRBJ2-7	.	TGCGCCGGAACGGACAGGGGCGGCTACGAGCAGTACTTC	CAGTDRGGYEQYF
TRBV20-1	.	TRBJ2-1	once	TGCAGTGCTAGAGATTTCTATGAGCAGTTCTTC	CSARDFYEQFF
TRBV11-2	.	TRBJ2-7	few	TGTGCCAGCAGCTTAGAGGCGGGGGCCCTTTACGAGCAGTACTTC	CASSLEAGALYEQYF
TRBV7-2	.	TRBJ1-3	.	TGTGCCAGCAGCTTGGGAGGGACACACTCTGGAAACACCATATATTTT	CASSLGGTHSGNTIYF
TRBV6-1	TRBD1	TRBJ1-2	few	TGTGCCAGCAGGGAAACCGGGACAGGGATAATTTTGAACTATGGCTACACCTTC	CASRETGTGIILNYGYTF
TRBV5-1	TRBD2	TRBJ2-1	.	TGCGCCAGCAGCTTGTTTGAGCGGGGGTCCTACAATGAGCAGTTCTTC	CASSLFERGSYNEQFF
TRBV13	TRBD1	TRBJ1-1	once	TGTGCCAGCAGCGCCCACAGGGGCCTGAACACTGAAGCTTTCTTT	CASSAHRGLNTEAFF
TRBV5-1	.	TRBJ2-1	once	TGCGCCAGCCGTCTTACAAGTTGGGCCGATGAGCAGTTCTTC	CASRLTSWADEQFF
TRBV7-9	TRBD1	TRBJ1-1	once	TGTGCCAGCAGCGTGACAGGGGAGACTGAAGCTTTCTTT	CASSVTGETEAFF
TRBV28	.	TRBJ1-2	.	TGTGCCAGCAGCCCACAGTCCTATGGCTACACCTTC	CASSPQSYGYTF
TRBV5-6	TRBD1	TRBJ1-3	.	TGTGCCAGCAGCCGGGACAGACTCTCTGGAAATACCATATATTTT	CASSRDRLSGNTIYF
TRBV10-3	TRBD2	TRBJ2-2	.	TGTGCCATCAGTGGGCTGGGACTAGCGGGGGGGCCGATCACCGGGGAGCTGTTTTTT	CAISGLGLAGGPITGELFF
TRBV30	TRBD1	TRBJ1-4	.	TGTGCCTGGAGTGGAGGACAGGGCCTGAATGAAAAACTGTTTTTT	CAWSGGQGLNEKLFF
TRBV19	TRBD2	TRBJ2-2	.	TGTGCCAGTAGTATAAGACTAGCGGGCACCGGGGAGCTGTTTTTT	CASSIRLAGTGELFF
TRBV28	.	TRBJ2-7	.	TGTGCCAGCAGTTCCTTAAGACAATCCCCGGGGAACGAGCAGTACTTC	CASSSLRQSPGNEQYF
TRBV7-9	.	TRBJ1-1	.	TGTGCCAGCAGCTTAGATTTTCGGGGGGCGGACACTGAAGCTTTCTTT	CASSLDFRGADTEAFF
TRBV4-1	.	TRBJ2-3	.	TGCGCCAGCAGCGAAAGACAGAGCACAGATACGCAGTATTTT	CASSERQSTDTQYF
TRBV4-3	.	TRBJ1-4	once	TGCGCCAGCAGCCATATAGCAACTAATGAAAAACTGTTTTTT	CASSHIATNEKLFF
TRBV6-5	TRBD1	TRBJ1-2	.	TGTGCCAGTTCCGGGACAGGAGAACACTATGGCTACACCTTC	CASSGTGEHYGYTF
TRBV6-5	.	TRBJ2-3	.	TGTGCCAGCAGTTACTCGAATCAGGTAGTCACAGATACGCAGTATTTT	CASSYSNQVVTDTQYF
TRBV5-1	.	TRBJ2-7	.	TGCGCCAGCAGCCCCGAAGAACCGGGGATAAGAAACTACGAGCAGTACTTC	CASSPEEPGIRNYEQYF
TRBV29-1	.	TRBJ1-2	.	TGCAGCGCGGGGTCTTTGAACGGCTACACCTTC	CSAGSLNGYTF
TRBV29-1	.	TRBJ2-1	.	TGCAGCGTTGATCTAAGCGGGTATAATGAGCAGTTCTTC	CSVDLSGYNEQFF
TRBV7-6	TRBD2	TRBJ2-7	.	TGTGCCAGCAGCTCACCGACTAGCGGGACCGACTACGAGCAGTACTTC	CASSSPTSGTDYEQYF